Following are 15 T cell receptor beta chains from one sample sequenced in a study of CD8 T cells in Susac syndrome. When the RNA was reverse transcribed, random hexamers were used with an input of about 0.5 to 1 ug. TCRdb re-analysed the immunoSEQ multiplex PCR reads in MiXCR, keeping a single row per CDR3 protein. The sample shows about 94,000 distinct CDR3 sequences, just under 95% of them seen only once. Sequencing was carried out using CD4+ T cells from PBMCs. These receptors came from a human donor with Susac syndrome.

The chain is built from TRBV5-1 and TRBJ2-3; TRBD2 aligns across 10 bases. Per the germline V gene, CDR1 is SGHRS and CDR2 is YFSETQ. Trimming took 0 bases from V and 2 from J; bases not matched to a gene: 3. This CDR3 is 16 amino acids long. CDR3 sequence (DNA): TGCGCCAGCAGCTTGGATAGCGGGGGGCCCACAGATACGCAGTATTTT. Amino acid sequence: CASSLDSGGPTDTQYF.

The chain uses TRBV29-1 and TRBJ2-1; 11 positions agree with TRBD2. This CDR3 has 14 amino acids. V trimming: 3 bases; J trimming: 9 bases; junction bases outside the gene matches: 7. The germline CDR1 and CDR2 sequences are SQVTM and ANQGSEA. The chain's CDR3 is CSVDVAGGQGEQFF. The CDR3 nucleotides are TGCAGCGTTGATGTAGCGGGGGGGCAGGGTGAGCAGTTCTTC.

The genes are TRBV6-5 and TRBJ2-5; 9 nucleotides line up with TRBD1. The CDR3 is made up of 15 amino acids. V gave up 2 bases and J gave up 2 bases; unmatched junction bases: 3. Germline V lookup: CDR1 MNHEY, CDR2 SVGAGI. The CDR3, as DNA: TGTGCCAGCAGTTACCCGACAGGGGGGCAAGAGACCCAGTACTTC. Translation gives CASSYPTGGQETQYF.

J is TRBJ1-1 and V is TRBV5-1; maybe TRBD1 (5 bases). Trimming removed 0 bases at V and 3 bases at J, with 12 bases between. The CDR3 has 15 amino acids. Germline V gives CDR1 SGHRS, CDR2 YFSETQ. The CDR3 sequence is CASSLAGKGDTEAFF. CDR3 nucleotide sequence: TGCGCCAGCAGCTTGGCCGGGAAAGGGGACACTGAAGCTTTCTTT.

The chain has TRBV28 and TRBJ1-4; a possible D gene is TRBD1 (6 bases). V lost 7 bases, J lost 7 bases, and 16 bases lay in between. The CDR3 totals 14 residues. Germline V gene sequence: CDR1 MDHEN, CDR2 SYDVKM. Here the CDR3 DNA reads TGTGCCAGCACTCAACAGGGTTTGCTTGAAAAACTGTTTTTT. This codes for CASTQQGLLEKLFF.

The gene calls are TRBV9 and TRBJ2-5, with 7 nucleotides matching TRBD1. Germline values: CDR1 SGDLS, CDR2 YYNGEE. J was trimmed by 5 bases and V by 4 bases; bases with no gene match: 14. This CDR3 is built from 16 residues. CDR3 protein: CASSRLGTAYGETQYF. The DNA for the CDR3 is TGTGCCAGCAGCAGACTTGGGACAGCCTATGGGGAGACCCAGTACTTC.

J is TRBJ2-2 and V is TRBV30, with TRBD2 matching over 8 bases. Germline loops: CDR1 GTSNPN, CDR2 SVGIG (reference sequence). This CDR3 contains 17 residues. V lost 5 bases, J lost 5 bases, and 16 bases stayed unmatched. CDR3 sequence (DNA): TGTGCCTGGGGTCTCCCTCTGACTAGCGTGCTAACCGGGGAGCTGTTTTTT. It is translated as CAWGLPLTSVLTGELFF.

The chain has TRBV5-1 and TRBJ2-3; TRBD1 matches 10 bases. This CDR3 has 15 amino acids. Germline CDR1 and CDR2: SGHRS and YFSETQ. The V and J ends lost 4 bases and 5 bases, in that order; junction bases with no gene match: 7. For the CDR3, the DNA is TGCGCCAGCAGCCCGCGGGGACAGGGGATAGATACGCAGTATTTT. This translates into CASSPRGQGIDTQYF. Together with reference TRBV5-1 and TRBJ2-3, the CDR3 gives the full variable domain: KAGVTQTPRYLIKTRGQQVTLSCSPISGHRSVSWYQQTPGQGLQFLFEYFSETQRNKGNFPGRFSGRQFSNSRSEMNVSTLELGDSALYLCASSPRGQGIDTQYFGPGTRLTVL.

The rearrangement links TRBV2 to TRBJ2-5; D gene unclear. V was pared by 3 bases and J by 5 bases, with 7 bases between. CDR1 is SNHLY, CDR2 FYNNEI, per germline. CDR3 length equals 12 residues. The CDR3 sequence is CASSEIMETQYF. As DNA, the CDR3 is TGTGCCAGCAGTGAGATTATGGAGACCCAGTACTTC. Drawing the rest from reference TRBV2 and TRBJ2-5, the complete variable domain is EPEVTQTPSHQVTQMGQEVILRCVPISNHLYFYWYRQILGQKVEFLVSFYNNEISEKSEIFDDQFSVERPDGSNFTLKIRSTKLEDSAMYFCASSEIMETQYFGPGTRLLVL.

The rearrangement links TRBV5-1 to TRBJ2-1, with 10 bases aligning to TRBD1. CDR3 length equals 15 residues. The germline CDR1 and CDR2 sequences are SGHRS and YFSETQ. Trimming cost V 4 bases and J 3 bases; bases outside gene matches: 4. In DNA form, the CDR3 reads TGCGCCAGCAGCCCCCGGGACAGGGGCTACAATGAGCAGTTCTTC. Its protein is CASSPRDRGYNEQFF.

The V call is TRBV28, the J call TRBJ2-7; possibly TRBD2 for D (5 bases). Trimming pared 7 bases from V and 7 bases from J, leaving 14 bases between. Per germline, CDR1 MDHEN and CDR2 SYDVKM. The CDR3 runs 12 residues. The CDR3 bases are TGTGCCAGCACCAGCGGACTTGCGGAGCAGTACTTC. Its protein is CASTSGLAEQYF.

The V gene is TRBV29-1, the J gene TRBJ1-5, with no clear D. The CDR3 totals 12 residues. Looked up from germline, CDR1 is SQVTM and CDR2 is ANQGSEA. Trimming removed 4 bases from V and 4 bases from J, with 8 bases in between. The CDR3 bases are TGCAGCGTTGGAGGAGGGAATCAGCCCCAGCATTTT. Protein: CSVGGGNQPQHF.

The CDR3 sequence: CSVAGGTKNIQYF. The CDR3 region has the DNA TGCAGCGTCGCGGGGGGGACCAAAAACATTCAGTACTTC. V and J are TRBV29-1 and TRBJ2-4; TRBD2 matches 9 bases. J gave up 2 bases and V 6 bases, and 2 bases lay outside the gene matches. CDR1 is SQVTM, CDR2 ANQGSEA, per germline. The CDR3 is 13 residues long.

The CDR3: CATSRERTAEYTDTQYF. DNA of the CDR3: TGTGCCACCAGCAGAGAAAGAACAGCAGAATACACAGATACGCAGTATTTT. This chain links TRBV15 with TRBJ2-3; D is unresolved. V gave up 0 bases and J gave up 2 bases, with 15 bases separating them. Germline V lookup: CDR1 LNHNV, CDR2 YYDKDF (reference sequence). The CDR3 extends over 17 amino acids. The full variable domain, with the rest looked up from reference TRBV15 and TRBJ2-3, is DAMVIQNPRYQVTQFGKPVTLSCSQTLNHNVMYWYQQKSSQAPKLLFHYYDKDFNNEADTPDNFQSRRPNTSFCFLDIRSPGLGDTAMYLCATSRERTAEYTDTQYFGPGTRLTVL.

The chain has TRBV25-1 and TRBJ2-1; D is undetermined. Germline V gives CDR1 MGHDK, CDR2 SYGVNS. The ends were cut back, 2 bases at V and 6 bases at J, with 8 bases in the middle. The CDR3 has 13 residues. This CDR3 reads CASSEALGNEQFF. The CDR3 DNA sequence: TGTGCCAGCAGTGAAGCTTTGGGCAATGAGCAGTTCTTC.